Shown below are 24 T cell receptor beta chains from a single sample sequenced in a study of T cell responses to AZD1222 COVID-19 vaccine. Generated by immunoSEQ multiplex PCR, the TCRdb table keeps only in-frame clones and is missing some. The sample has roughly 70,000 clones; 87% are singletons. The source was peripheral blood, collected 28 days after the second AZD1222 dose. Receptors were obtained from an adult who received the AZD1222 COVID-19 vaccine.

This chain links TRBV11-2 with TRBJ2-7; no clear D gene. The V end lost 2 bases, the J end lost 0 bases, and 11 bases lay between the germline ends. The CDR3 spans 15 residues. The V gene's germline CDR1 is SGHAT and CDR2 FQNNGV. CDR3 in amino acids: CASSLRQASSYEQYF. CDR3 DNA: TGTGCCAGCAGCTTACGGCAGGCTAGCTCCTACGAGCAGTACTTC.

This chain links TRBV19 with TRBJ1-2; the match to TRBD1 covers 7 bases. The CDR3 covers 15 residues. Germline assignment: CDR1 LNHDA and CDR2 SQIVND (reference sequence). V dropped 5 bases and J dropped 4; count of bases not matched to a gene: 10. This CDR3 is CASSSPGTAFYGYTF. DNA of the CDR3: TGTGCCAGTAGTTCACCCGGGACAGCCTTCTATGGCTACACCTTC.

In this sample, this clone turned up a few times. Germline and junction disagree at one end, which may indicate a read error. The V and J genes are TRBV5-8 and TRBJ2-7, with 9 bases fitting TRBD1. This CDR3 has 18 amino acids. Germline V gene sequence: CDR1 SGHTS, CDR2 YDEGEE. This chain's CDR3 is CASSLMVLGTGTLYERYF. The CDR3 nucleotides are TGTGCCAGCAGCTTAATGGTCTTGGGGACAGGGACTCTCTACGAGCGGTACTTC.

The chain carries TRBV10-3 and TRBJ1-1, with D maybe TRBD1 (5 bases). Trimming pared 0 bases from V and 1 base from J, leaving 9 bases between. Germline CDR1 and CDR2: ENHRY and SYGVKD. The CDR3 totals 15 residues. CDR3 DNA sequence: TGTGCCATCAGTGAGTCGGTCAGGGAGAACACTGAAGCTTTCTTT. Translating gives CAISESVRENTEAFF.

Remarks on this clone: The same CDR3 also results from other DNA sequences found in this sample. The CDR3 DNA reads TGTGCCAGCTCACGGACAGGGGATTATGGCTACACCTTC. It is translated as CASSRTGDYGYTF. The chain uses TRBV18 and TRBJ1-2, with 9 bases lining up with TRBD1. V shed 4 bases and J 5 bases; nucleotides not matched to a gene: 2. CDR1 is KGHSH, CDR2 LQKENI, per germline. This CDR3 spans 13 amino acids. Full variable domain (remainder filled in from reference TRBV18 and TRBJ1-2): NAGVMQNPRHLVRRRGQEARLRCSPMKGHSHVYWYRQLPEEGLKFMVYLQKENIIDESGMPKERFSAEFPKEGPSILRIQQVVRGDSAAYFCASSRTGDYGYTFGSGTRLTVV.

CDR3 DNA sequence: TGTGCCAGCAGCTTAGGCCAATACAATGAGCAGTTCTTC. It codes for CASSLGQYNEQFF. The chain uses TRBV7-3 and TRBJ2-1; D gene uncertain. The CDR3 length is 13 residues. V lost 2 bases to trimming and J lost 4 bases, with 6 bases between them. Germline V gene lookup returns CDR1 SGHTA and CDR2 FQGTGA.

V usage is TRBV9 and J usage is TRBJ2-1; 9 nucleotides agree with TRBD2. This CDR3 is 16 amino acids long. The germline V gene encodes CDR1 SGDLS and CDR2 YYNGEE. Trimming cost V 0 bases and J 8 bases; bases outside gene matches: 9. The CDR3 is CASSVAPGTSFHEQFF. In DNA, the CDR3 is TGTGCCAGCAGCGTAGCTCCCGGGACTAGCTTTCATGAGCAGTTCTTC.

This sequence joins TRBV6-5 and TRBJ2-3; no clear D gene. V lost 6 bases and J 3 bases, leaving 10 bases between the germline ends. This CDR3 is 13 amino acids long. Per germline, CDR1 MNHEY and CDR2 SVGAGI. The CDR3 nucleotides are TGTGCCAGCAGGTCCCTAGGGACAGATACGCAGTATTTT. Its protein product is CASRSLGTDTQYF.

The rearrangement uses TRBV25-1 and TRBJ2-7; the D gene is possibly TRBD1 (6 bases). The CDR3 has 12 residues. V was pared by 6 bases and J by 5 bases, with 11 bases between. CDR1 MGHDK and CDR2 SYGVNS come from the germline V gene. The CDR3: CASSSRGDEQYF. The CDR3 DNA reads TGTGCCAGCAGCTCCAGGGGTGACGAGCAGTACTTC.

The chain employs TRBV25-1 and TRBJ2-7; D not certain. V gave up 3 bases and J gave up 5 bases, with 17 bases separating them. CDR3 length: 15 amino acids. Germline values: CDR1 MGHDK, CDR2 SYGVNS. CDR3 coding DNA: TGTGCCAGCAGTGACGGGCAGATGGAGAGGAACGAGCAGTACTTC. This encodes CASSDGQMERNEQYF.

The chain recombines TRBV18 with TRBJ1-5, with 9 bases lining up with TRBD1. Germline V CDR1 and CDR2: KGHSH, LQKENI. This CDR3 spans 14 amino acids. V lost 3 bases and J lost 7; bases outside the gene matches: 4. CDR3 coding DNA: TGTGCCAGCTCACCGGGACAGGGTGCACAGCCCCAGCATTTT. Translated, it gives CASSPGQGAQPQHF.

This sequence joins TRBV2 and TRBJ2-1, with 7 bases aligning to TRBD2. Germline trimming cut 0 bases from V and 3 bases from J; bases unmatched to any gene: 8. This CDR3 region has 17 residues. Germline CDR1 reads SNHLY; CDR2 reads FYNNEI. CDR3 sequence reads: CASSEALGGRDYNEQFF. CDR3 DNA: TGTGCCAGCAGTGAAGCGCTTGGCGGGAGAGACTACAATGAGCAGTTCTTC.

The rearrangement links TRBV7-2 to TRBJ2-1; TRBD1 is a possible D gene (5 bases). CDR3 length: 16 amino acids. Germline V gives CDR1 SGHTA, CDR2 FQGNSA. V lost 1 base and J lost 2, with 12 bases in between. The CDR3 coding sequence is TGTGCCAGCAGCTTAGAGGGGCCCCCCGCCTACAATGAGCAGTTCTTC. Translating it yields CASSLEGPPAYNEQFF.

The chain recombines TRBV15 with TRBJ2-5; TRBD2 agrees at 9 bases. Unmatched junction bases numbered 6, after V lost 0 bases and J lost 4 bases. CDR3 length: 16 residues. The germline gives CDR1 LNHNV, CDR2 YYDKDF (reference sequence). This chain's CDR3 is CATSRDRGLAGETQYF. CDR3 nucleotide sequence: TGTGCCACCAGCAGAGATAGGGGACTAGCAGGAGAGACCCAGTACTTC.

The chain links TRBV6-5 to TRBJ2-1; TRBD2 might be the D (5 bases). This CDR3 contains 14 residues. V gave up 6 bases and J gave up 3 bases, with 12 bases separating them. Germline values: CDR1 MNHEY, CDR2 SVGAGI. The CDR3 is CASRPYGLYNEQFF. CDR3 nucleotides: TGTGCCAGCAGGCCCTACGGACTCTACAATGAGCAGTTCTTC.

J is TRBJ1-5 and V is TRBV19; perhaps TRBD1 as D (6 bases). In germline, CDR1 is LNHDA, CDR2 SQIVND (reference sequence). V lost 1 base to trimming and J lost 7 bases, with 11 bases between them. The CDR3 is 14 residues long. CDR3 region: CASSIGGRGQPQHF. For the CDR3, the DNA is TGTGCCAGTAGTATAGGGGGGAGGGGGCAGCCCCAGCATTTT.

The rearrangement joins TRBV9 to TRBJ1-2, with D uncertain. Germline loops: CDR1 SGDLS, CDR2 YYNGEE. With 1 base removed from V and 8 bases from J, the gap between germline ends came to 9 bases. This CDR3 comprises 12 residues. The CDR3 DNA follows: TGTGCCAGCAGCGTACCCGCCTCAGGCTACACCTTC. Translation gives CASSVPASGYTF.

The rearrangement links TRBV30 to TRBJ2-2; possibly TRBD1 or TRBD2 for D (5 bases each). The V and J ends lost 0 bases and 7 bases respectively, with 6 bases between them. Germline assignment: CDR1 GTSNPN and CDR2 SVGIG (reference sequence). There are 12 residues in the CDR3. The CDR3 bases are TGTGCCTGGAGTGTGGGGGTCGGGGAGCTGTTTTTT. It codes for CAWSVGVGELFF.

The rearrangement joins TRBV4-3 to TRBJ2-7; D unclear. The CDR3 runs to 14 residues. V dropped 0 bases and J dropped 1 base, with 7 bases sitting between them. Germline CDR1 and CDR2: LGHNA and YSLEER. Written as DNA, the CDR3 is TGCGCCAGCAGCCAAGACCGACCTTCCTACGAGCAGTACTTC. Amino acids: CASSQDRPSYEQYF.

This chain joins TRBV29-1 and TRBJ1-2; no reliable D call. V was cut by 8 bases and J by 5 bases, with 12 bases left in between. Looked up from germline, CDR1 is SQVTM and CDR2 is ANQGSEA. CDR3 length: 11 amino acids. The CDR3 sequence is CSMAWAYGYTF. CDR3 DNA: TGCAGCATGGCATGGGCTTATGGCTACACCTTC.

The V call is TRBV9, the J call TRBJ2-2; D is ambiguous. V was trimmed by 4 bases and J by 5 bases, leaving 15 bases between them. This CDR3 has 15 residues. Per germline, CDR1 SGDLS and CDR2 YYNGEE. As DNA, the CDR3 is TGTGCCAGCAGCAAGGGAAGGGCCGGGACCGGGGAGCTGTTTTTT. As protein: CASSKGRAGTGELFF. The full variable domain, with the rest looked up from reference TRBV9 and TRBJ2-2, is DSGVTQTPKHLITATGQRVTLRCSPRSGDLSVYWYQQSLDQGLQFLIQYYNGEERAKGNILERFSAQQFPDLHSELNLSSLELGDSALYFCASSKGRAGTGELFFGEGSRLTVL.

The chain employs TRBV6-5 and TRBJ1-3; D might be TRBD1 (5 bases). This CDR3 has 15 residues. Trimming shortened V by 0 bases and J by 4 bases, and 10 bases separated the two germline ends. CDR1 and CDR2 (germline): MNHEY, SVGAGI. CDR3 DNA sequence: TGTGCCAGCAGTTACTCACGGGGCGTGGGAAACACCATATATTTT. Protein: CASSYSRGVGNTIYF.

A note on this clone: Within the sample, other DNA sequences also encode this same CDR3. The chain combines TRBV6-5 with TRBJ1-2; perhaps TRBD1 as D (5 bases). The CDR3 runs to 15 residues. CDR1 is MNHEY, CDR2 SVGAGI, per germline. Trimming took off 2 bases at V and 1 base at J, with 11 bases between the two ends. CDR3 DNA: TGTGCCAGCAGTTACGCGGGGGGGAGTAACTATGGCTACACCTTC. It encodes CASSYAGGSNYGYTF.

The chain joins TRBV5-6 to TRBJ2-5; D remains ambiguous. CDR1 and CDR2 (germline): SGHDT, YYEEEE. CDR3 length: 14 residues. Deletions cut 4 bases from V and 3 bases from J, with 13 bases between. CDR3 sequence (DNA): TGTGCCAGCAGCACCGTCGCTATAGAAGAGACCCAGTACTTC. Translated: CASSTVAIEETQYF.